One T cell receptor (beta chain) is described in this entry. This clone was recorded once. This clone's antigen is unknown. Within one base of it there is no much larger clone, and no base qualities were kept. The CDR3 regions of human TCRbeta chains were subjected to immunosequencing. Turning to the authors' computational methods: TCRs in the repertoires were compared against a reference library of SARS-CoV-2-specific TCRs that had been generated with the MIRA antigen-specificity platform. Breadth was defined as the fraction of unique TCRs that were SARS-CoV-2-associated. Depth was defined as the fraction of total T cells that were SARS-CoV-2-associated. Using the MIRA data, each spike-specific TCR was mapped to the spike region that the TCR reacts to and placed in a CD4 or CD8 class. Log10-transformed breadth and depth values were compared by one-way ANOVA with Sidak's multiple comparisons tests. TCRdb stores this immuneACCESS table with in-frame sequences only. Part of the clones is absent; in the studies checked, under half of the shortfall reflects unresolved V genes, and no reason is known for the rest. V, J and clone size are taken as reported in that table, and D and trimming were inferred from the DNA itself. The sample includes 90,000 to 120,000 clones, with roughly 87% observed a single time. The ten largest clones add up to approximately 4% of the sample.

The data are from a study of T cell responses to AZD1222 COVID-19 vaccine (dated by TCRdb to 2020 to 2022). The study in broad terms: AZD1222 recipients whose second dose came at about 4 weeks and those whose second dose came at about 12 weeks were combined into one group, since spike-specific TCR depth and breadth did not differ between the two schedules. Trial participants were enrolled into age subgroups of 18-55, 56-69 and 70-plus years, which contained about 150, 27 and 61 TCR-sequenced participants, respectively. A total of under 250 trial participants underwent TCR sequencing, of whom approximately 200 had received two doses of AZD1222 and approximately 25 had received two doses of the MenACWY control vaccine.

The sample's time point, from its label and the paper: baseline before first vaccination. The vaccinee samples were drawn from two UK trials, COV001 and COV002, one of which was a single-blind randomized controlled phase 2/3 trial testing AZD1222 (ChAdOx1 nCoV-19) in healthy adults. For TCRbeta chain sequencing, PBMC samples from trial participants were taken at day 0 and at day 28 after the second dose. The CDR3 contains 16 residues, cysteine and phenylalanine counted. CDR3 DNA is the only sequence kept; it has 48 bases, read in frame from the first base. The junction shows trimming of 7 bases on V and 3 bases on J, and the gene matches do not reach 11 bases of it. According to the germline V gene (reference sequence), CDR1 reads MNHEY and CDR2 reads SMNVEV. Results and caveats for the whole study, not just this receptor: Participants were mostly white British and included more females than males, and it was suggested by the authors that clonal diversity may have been underestimated. Reportedly, almost half of the unique spike-specific TCRs recognized epitopes lying outside the regions that are mutated in the B.1.351 and B.1.1.7 variants. The vaccine-associated CD4 TCRs covered the entire spike protein, and the dominant responses fell in regions 160-218 and 743-854. Conclusions about previously exposed vaccinees were limited because only six AZD1222 recipients were SARS-CoV-2 seropositive at baseline. In the small 56-69-year group, the increase in depth fell short of significance, most likely because of low power. No day 14 peak-response samples were available, so repertoires were characterized only after the peak T cell response. After two AZD1222 doses, both the breadth and the depth of spike-specific TCRs were significantly higher than at day 0 and than in MenACWY recipients.

The TCR comes from an adult in good health. The sample consisted of peripheral blood, taken on day 0 of AZD1222 vaccination. The sequence joins TRBV27 to TRBJ2-3, with TRBD1 identical over 9 junction bases. Here is the DNA: TGTGCCAGCAAACCTCTCCGGGACAGGGAAACAGATACGCAGTATTTT. This sequence encodes CASKPLRDRETDTQYF.